This T cell receptor (beta chain) was documented in a study of T cell responses to AZD1222 COVID-19 vaccine. Findings and caveats of the study: No repertoire was sampled before or during the peak T cell response, only after it.

Notes on this clone: Its antigen is unknown.

V was trimmed by 5 bases and J by 0 bases, leaving 7 bases between them. CDR3 length: 13 residues. Sequencing was performed with immunoSEQ multiplex PCR; in TCRdb, only in-frame clones are kept and a portion is missing. The sample contains about 97,000 clones, approximately 90% of which appear only once. This specimen consisted of peripheral blood, obtained on day 0 of AZD1222 vaccination. This clonotype was sampled from an adult in good health. The rearrangement joins TRBV12-3 or TRBV12-4 to TRBJ1-2; D uncertain. The CDR3 is CASSATANYGYTF. The CDR3 DNA sequence: TGTGCCAGCAGTGCGACGGCTAACTATGGCTACACCTTC.